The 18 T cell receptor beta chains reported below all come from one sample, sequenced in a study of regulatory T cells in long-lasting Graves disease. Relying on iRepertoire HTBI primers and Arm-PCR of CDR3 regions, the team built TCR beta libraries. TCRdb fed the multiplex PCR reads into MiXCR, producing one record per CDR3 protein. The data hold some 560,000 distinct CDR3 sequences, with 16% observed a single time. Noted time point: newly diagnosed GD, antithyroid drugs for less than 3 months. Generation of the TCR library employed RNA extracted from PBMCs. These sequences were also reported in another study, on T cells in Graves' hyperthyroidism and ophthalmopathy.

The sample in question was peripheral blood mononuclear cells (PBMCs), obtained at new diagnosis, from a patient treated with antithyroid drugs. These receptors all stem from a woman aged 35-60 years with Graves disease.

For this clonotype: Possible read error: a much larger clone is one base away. The CDR3 DNA reads TGTGCCAGCAGCCCCCAACTGGCATGGCTTTTCTTT. Translating gives CASSPQLAWLFF. This sequence joins TRBV7-9 and TRBJ1-1; D unresolved. Germline values: CDR1 SEHNR, CDR2 FQNEAQ (reference sequence). The V and J ends lost 5 bases and 13 bases respectively, with 17 bases between them. The CDR3 extends over 12 amino acids.

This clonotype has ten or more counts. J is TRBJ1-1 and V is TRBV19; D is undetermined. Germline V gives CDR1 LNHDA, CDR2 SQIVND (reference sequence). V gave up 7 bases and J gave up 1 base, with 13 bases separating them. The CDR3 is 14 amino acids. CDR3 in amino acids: CASNSDGRNTEAFF. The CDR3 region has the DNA TGTGCCAGTAACTCGGACGGTCGGAACACTGAAGCTTTCTTT.

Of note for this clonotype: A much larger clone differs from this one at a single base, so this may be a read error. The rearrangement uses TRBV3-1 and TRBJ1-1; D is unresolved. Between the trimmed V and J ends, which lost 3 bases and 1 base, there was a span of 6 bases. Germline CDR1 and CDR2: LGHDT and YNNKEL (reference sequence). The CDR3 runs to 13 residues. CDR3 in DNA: TGTGCCAGCAGCCATTTCAGGAACACTGAAGCTTTCTTT. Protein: CASSHFRNTEAFF.

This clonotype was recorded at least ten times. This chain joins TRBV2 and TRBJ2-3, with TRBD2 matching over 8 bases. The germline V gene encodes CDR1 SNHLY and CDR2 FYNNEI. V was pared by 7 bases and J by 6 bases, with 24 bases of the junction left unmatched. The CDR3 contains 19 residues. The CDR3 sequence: CASTQPIWSGGKAWDTQYF. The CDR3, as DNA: TGTGCCAGCACCCAGCCCATTTGGAGCGGGGGCAAAGCATGGGATACGCAGTATTTT.

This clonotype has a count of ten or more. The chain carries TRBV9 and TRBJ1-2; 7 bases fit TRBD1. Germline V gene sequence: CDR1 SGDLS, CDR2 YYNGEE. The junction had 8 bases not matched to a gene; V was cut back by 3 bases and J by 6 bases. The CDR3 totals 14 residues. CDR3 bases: TGTGCCAGCAGCGCTTCCAGGGGGTCGAATGGCTACACCTTC. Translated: CASSASRGSNGYTF.

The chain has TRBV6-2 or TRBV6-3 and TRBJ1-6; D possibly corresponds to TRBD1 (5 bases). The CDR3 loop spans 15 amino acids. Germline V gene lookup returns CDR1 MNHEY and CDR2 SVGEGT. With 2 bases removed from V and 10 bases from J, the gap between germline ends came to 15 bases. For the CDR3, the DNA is TGTGCCAGCAGTTACCGGGGGAGGGAGGAATCACCCCTCCACTTT. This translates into CASSYRGREESPLHF.

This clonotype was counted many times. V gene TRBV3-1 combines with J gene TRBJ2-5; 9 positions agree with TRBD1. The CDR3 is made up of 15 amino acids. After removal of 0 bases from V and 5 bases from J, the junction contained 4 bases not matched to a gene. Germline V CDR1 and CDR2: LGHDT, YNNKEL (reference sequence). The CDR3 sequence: CASSQDQTGGETQYF. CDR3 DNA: TGTGCCAGCAGCCAAGACCAGACAGGGGGGGAGACCCAGTACTTC.

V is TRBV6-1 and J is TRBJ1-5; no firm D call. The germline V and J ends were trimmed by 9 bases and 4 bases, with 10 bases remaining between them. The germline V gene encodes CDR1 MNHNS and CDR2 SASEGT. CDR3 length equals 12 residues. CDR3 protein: CASHLFNQPQHF. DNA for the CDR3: TGTGCCAGTCACCTTTTTAATCAGCCCCAGCATTTT.

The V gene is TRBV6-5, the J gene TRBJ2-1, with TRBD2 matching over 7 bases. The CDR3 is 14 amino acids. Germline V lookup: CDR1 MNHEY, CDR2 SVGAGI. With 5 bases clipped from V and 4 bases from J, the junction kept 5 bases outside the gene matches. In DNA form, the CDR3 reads TGTGCCAGCAGTCACTGGGACTATTACAATGAGCAGTTCTTC. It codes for CASSHWDYYNEQFF.

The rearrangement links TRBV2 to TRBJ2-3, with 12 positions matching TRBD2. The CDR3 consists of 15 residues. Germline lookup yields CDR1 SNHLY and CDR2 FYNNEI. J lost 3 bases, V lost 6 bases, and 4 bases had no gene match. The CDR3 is CASSKLAGGTDTQYF. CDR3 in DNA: TGTGCCAGCAGCAAACTAGCGGGGGGAACAGATACGCAGTATTTT.

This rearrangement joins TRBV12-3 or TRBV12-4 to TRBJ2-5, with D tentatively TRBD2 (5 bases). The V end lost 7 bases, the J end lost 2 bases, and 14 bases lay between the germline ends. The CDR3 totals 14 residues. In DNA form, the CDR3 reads TGTGCCAGCACCCCTCACCCGGGACAAGAGACCCAGTACTTC. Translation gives CASTPHPGQETQYF.

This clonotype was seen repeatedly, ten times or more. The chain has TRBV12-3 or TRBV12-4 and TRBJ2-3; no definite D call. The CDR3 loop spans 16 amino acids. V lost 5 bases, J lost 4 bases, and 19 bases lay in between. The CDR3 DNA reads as TGTGCCAGCAGTCCAGACCGGGCCATGAAGGCAGATACGCAGTATTTT. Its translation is CASSPDRAMKADTQYF.

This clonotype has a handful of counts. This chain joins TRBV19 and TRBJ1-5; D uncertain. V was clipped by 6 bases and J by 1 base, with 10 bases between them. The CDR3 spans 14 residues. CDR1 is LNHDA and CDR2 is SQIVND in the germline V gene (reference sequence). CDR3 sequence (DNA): TGTGCCAGTAGATCAGAGGCGAGCAATCAGCCCCAGCATTTT. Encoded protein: CASRSEASNQPQHF.

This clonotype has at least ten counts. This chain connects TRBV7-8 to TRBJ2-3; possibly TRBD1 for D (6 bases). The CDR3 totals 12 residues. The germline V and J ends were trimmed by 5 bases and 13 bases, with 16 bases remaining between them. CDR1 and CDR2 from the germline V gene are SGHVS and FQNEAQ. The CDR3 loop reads CASSPSGHREYF. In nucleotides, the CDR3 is TGTGCCAGCAGCCCCTCGGGACACCGAGAGTATTTT.

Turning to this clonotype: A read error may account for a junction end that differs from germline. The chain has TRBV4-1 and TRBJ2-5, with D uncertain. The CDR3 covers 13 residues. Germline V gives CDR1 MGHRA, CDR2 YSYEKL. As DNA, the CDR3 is TGCGCCGGCAGCCAAGTCTCGCAAGAGACCCAGTACTTC. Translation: CAGSQVSQETQYF.

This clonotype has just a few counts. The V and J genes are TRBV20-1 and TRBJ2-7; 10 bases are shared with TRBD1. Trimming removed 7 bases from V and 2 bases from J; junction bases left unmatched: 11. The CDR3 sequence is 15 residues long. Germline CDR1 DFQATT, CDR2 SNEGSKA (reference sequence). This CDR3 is CSGRGGDRGPYEQYF. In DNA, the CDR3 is TGCAGTGGAAGAGGTGGGGACAGGGGACCCTACGAGCAGTACTTC.

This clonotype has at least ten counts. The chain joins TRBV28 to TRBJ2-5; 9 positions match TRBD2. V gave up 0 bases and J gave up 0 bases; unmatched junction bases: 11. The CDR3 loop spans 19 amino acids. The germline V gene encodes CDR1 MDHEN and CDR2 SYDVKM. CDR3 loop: CASSLWLAGPSYNQETQYF. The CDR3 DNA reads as TGTGCCAGCAGTTTATGGCTAGCGGGGCCTTCTTACAACCAAGAGACCCAGTACTTC.

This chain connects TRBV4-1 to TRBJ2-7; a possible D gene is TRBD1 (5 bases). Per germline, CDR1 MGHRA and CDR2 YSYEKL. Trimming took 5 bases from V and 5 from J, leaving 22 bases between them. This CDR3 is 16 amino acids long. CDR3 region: CASSSERSGSIHEQYF. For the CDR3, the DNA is TGCGCCAGCAGCTCTGAGAGGTCAGGGTCCATCCACGAGCAGTACTTC.